A single sample gave rise to the 32 T cell receptor beta chains below, sequenced in a study of OX40 agonist ivuxolimab in advanced cancers. The repertoire was sequenced with immunoSEQ multiplex PCR; TCRdb's copy has only in-frame clones and lacks some. The sample records approximately 60,000 clones, 84% being singletons. Sequences were derived from CD4+ or CD8+ T cells sorted from blood, sampled in a trial of the OX40 agonist ivuxolimab. The receptors shown here come from an adult with an advanced solid tumor such as melanoma, head and neck, liver or kidney cancer.

The chain couples TRBV29-1 to TRBJ1-4; TRBD1 is a possible D gene (5 bases). Germline CDR1 and CDR2: SQVTM and ANQGSEA. The CDR3 extends over 13 amino acids. V lost 5 bases, J lost 5 bases, and 12 bases lay in between. For the CDR3, the DNA is TGCAGCGTTTGGACATCGCCGAATGAAAAACTGTTTTTT. It specifies CSVWTSPNEKLFF.

This clone was found a few times. The chain carries TRBV14 and TRBJ1-2, with 9 nucleotides matching TRBD1. Germline V lookup: CDR1 SGHDN, CDR2 FVKESK. After removal of 4 bases from V and 8 bases from J, the junction contained 11 bases not matched to a gene. This CDR3 is built from 15 residues. CDR3 nucleotides: TGTGCCAGCAGCCGAACAGGGGGCGCGGTGGGAGGCTACACCTTC. Translation: CASSRTGGAVGGYTF.

V gene TRBV4-2 combines with J gene TRBJ2-2, with 8 positions matching TRBD2. The germline V gene encodes CDR1 LGHNA and CDR2 YNFKEQ. The CDR3 has 16 residues. V lost 5 bases, J lost 1 base, and 6 bases stayed unmatched. CDR3 in amino acids: CASSIHTSGNTGELFF. CDR3 DNA sequence: TGTGCCAGCAGCATACACACTAGCGGGAACACCGGGGAGCTGTTTTTT.

The gene calls are TRBV10-3 and TRBJ2-3; the D gene is possibly TRBD2 (6 bases). This CDR3 comprises 13 residues. V was trimmed by 4 bases and J by 2 bases, leaving 7 bases between them. Germline values: CDR1 ENHRY, CDR2 SYGVKD. The DNA of the CDR3 is TGTGCCATCAGTGGCGGGGACACAGATACGCAGTATTTT. It translates to CAISGGDTDTQYF.

The chain is built from TRBV30 and TRBJ1-3; D gene ambiguous. Germline V lookup: CDR1 GTSNPN, CDR2 SVGIG (reference sequence). Trimming shortened V by 2 bases and J by 2 bases, and 7 bases separated the two germline ends. The CDR3 totals 13 residues. The CDR3 loop reads CAWSTPAGNTIYF. Written as DNA, the CDR3 is TGTGCCTGGAGTACCCCCGCTGGAAACACCATATATTTT.

This chain uses TRBV6-6 with TRBJ1-2, with 7 bases aligning to TRBD1. The CDR3 has 11 amino acids. Germline-derived CDR1 and CDR2 are MNHNY and SVGAGI (reference sequence). V trimming: 6 bases; J trimming: 6 bases; junction bases outside the gene matches: 1. The DNA of the CDR3 is TGTGCCAGCAGGACAGGGAATGGCTACACCTTC. Amino acid sequence: CASRTGNGYTF.

This CDR3 reads CATSRDLGQGDNEQFF. Written as DNA, the CDR3 is TGTGCCACCAGCAGAGATTTGGGACAGGGGGACAATGAGCAGTTCTTC. The chain has TRBV15 and TRBJ2-1; 11 bases line up with TRBD1. Unmatched junction bases numbered 3, after V lost 0 bases and J lost 5 bases. The CDR3 contains 16 residues. Germline V CDR1 and CDR2: LNHNV, YYDKDF (reference sequence).

A single count supports this clone. V gene TRBV4-1 combines with J gene TRBJ2-3, with a possible D match to TRBD2 (6 bases). Trimming left V 0 bases short and J 3 bases short, with 16 bases between. CDR1 is MGHRA and CDR2 is YSYEKL in the germline V gene. This CDR3 is built from 17 residues. The CDR3 protein is CASSQDSAGSVTDTQYF. CDR3 DNA: TGCGCCAGCAGCCAAGATTCCGCGGGGTCGGTAACAGATACGCAGTATTTT.

CDR3 nucleotide sequence: TGTGCCATCAGTGAGTCTTTAACAGGGGTTCTCAATGAGCAGTTCTTC. Translated, it gives CAISESLTGVLNEQFF. V gene TRBV10-3 combines with J gene TRBJ2-1, with 7 bases identical to TRBD1. J lost 6 bases, V lost 0 bases, and 8 bases had no gene match. CDR3 length: 16 residues. CDR1 is ENHRY, CDR2 SYGVKD, per germline.

This clone was recorded a few times. This chain links TRBV4-2 with TRBJ2-1, with 11 positions matching TRBD2. V shed 2 bases and J 5 bases; nucleotides not matched to a gene: 5. The length of the CDR3 is 16 residues. Germline lookup yields CDR1 LGHNA and CDR2 YNFKEQ. CDR3 DNA sequence: TGTGCCAGCAGCCAACTAGCGGGGGGAAACAACAATGAGCAGTTCTTC. This translates into CASSQLAGGNNNEQFF.

V gene TRBV6-5 combines with J gene TRBJ1-6; the D gene is possibly TRBD1 (6 bases). CDR1 and CDR2 from the germline V gene are MNHEY and SVGAGI. This CDR3 contains 14 residues. The V and J ends lost 0 bases and 9 bases respectively, with 9 bases between them. The CDR3 loop is CASSYSGGTSPLHF. The CDR3 DNA follows: TGTGCCAGCAGTTACTCAGGGGGAACTTCACCCCTCCACTTT.

This chain links TRBV5-5 with TRBJ2-1, with D unresolved. Trimming shortened V by 4 bases and J by 4 bases, and 9 bases separated the two germline ends. Germline CDR1 and CDR2: SGHKS and YYEKEE (reference sequence). The CDR3 runs 13 residues. The CDR3 here is CASSPRNYNEQFF. The CDR3 DNA is TGTGCCAGCAGCCCAAGGAATTACAATGAGCAGTTCTTC.

V is TRBV7-9 and J is TRBJ1-4; no firm D call. V lost 5 bases to trimming and J lost 3 bases, with 13 bases between them. This CDR3 is 15 amino acids long. The V gene's germline CDR1 is SEHNR and CDR2 FQNEAQ (reference sequence). The CDR3, as DNA: TGTGCCAGCAGCCTAAGGACCTTCCCTAATGAAAAACTGTTTTTT. This codes for CASSLRTFPNEKLFF.

This chain uses TRBV6-1 with TRBJ1-1; the D is unclear. V lost 2 bases, J lost 5 bases, and 9 bases lay in between. The CDR3 is 13 residues long. CDR1 is MNHNS, CDR2 SASEGT, per germline. In nucleotides, the CDR3 is TGTGCCAGCAGTGAACAGGCGGAAACTGAAGCTTTCTTT. This translates into CASSEQAETEAFF.

V gene TRBV7-8 combines with J gene TRBJ1-2, with D perhaps matching TRBD1 (6 bases). Trimming removed 5 bases at V and 6 bases at J, with 10 bases between. The CDR3 has 12 residues. The germline V gene has CDR1 SGHVS and CDR2 FQNEAQ. The CDR3 reads CASSDHRDGYTF. DNA of the CDR3: TGTGCCAGCAGCGACCACAGGGATGGCTACACCTTC.

To note about this clone: Sequence at one end of the junction differs from germline and may be a read error. V is TRBV2 and J is TRBJ1-2; D might be TRBD1 (6 bases). The CDR3 is made up of 13 amino acids. Germline assignment: CDR1 SNHLY and CDR2 FYNNEI. The CDR3 reads CASSEASTQGNNF. The DNA of the CDR3 is TGTGCCAGCAGTGAAGCGTCAACGCAGGGGAATAACTTC.

This clone was recorded a few times. The chain employs TRBV29-1 and TRBJ1-2; D may be TRBD1 (5 bases). The CDR3 extends over 10 amino acids. The germline gives CDR1 SQVTM, CDR2 ANQGSEA. V lost 7 bases and J 6 bases, leaving 9 bases between the germline ends. Here the CDR3 reads CSGGEDGYTF. The CDR3 DNA reads TGCAGCGGAGGGGAGGATGGCTACACCTTC.

This clone was seen a handful of times. The chain couples TRBV5-1 to TRBJ1-1; D is uncertain. With 1 base removed from V and 4 bases from J, the gap between germline ends came to 8 bases. The CDR3 length is 13 residues. Germline assignment: CDR1 SGHRS and CDR2 YFSETQ. The CDR3 nucleotides read TGCGCCAGCAGCTTGTACTACGGCACTGAAGCTTTCTTT. It is translated as CASSLYYGTEAFF.

V is TRBV18 and J is TRBJ1-5; D unclear. V dropped 1 base and J dropped 2 bases, with 6 bases sitting between them. CDR1 KGHSH and CDR2 LQKENI come from the germline V gene. The CDR3 is made up of 14 amino acids. The CDR3 bases are TGTGCCAGCTCACCACAAAGGGGCAATCAGCCCCAGCATTTT. Protein: CASSPQRGNQPQHF.

This chain uses TRBV4-3 with TRBJ2-2, with a possible D match to TRBD2 (6 bases). V was cut by 2 bases and J by 5 bases, with 9 bases left in between. Looked up from germline, CDR1 is LGHNA and CDR2 is YSLEER. The length of the CDR3 is 14 residues. The CDR3 here is CASSQQEGTGELFF. The CDR3 bases are TGCGCCAGCAGCCAACAGGAGGGGACCGGGGAGCTGTTTTTT.

The chain links TRBV11-3 to TRBJ2-2, with 11 nucleotides matching TRBD2. This CDR3 has 16 residues. Germline V gene lookup returns CDR1 SGHNT and CDR2 YENEEA. The ends lost 3 bases at V and 1 base at J; junction bases unmatched: 1. The CDR3 sequence is CASSFSGRGNTGELFF. CDR3 coding DNA: TGTGCCAGCAGCTTTAGCGGGAGGGGGAACACCGGGGAGCTGTTTTTT.

As regards this clone: The same CDR3 also results from other DNA sequences found in this sample. The V and J genes are TRBV18 and TRBJ2-6, with a possible D match to TRBD1 (6 bases). Germline lookup yields CDR1 KGHSH and CDR2 LQKENI. V lost 3 bases and J 4 bases, leaving 10 bases between the germline ends. The CDR3 runs 15 residues. The CDR3 DNA sequence: TGTGCCAGCTCACCTCAGGGGACGGGGGCCAACGTCCTGACTTTC. Amino acid sequence: CASSPQGTGANVLTF.

V gene TRBV9 combines with J gene TRBJ2-7, with D perhaps being TRBD1 or TRBD2 (6 bases each). Germline CDR1 reads SGDLS; CDR2 reads YYNGEE. The CDR3 sequence is 15 residues long. With 0 bases removed from V and 3 bases from J, the gap between germline ends came to 13 bases. CDR3 bases: TGTGCCAGCAGCGTAGGAACGGGGGCCTTCTACGAGCAGTACTTC. Amino acid sequence: CASSVGTGAFYEQYF. The full variable domain, completed using reference TRBV9 and TRBJ2-7, is DSGVTQTPKHLITATGQRVTLRCSPRSGDLSVYWYQQSLDQGLQFLIQYYNGEERAKGNILERFSAQQFPDLHSELNLSSLELGDSALYFCASSVGTGAFYEQYFGPGTRLTVT.

V usage is TRBV5-4 and J usage is TRBJ1-5; D is unresolved. The length of the CDR3 is 18 residues. V was cut by 3 bases and J by 2 bases, with 21 bases left in between. The germline V gene has CDR1 SGHNT and CDR2 YYREEE (reference sequence). CDR3 residues: CASSSGILWGNGNQPQHF. The CDR3 DNA reads as TGTGCCAGCAGCTCCGGGATCCTATGGGGTAATGGCAATCAGCCCCAGCATTTT.

J is TRBJ1-4 and V is TRBV27; no definite D call. Germline assignment: CDR1 MNHEY and CDR2 SMNVEV (reference sequence). The CDR3 loop spans 15 amino acids. The germline V and J ends were trimmed by 6 bases and 5 bases, with 16 bases remaining between them. The CDR3 bases are TGTGCCAGCAGGCTAAACGGACGGCAGAATGAAAAACTGTTTTTT. Translating gives CASRLNGRQNEKLFF.

This sequence joins TRBV9 and TRBJ2-7, with D possibly matching TRBD1 (6 bases). The CDR3 runs 15 residues. Between the trimmed V and J ends, which lost 0 bases and 3 bases, there was a span of 13 bases. CDR1 SGDLS and CDR2 YYNGEE come from the germline V gene. Here the CDR3 DNA reads TGTGCCAGCAGCGTAGGGGACACCGACTTCTACGAGCAGTACTTC. It yields the protein CASSVGDTDFYEQYF.

CDR3 in amino acids: CASSRGQTRETQYF. The CDR3 nucleotides are TGTGCCAGCAGCCGGGGACAGACTCGGGAGACCCAGTACTTC. The chain joins TRBV4-2 to TRBJ2-5, with 7 bases lining up with TRBD1. J gave up 5 bases and V 4 bases, and 7 bases lay outside the gene matches. Germline V gives CDR1 LGHNA, CDR2 YNFKEQ. CDR3 size: 14 residues.

The chain is built from TRBV18 and TRBJ2-3, with 12 bases fitting TRBD2. The V gene end was trimmed by 7 bases and the J gene end by 2 bases; junction bases not matched to a gene: 4. The CDR3 covers 15 residues. Germline CDR1 and CDR2: KGHSH and LQKENI. In nucleotides, the CDR3 is TGTGCCAGCTACTGGACTAGCGGGGCCACAGATACGCAGTATTTT. Translating gives CASYWTSGATDTQYF.

V is TRBV5-8 and J is TRBJ2-3; tentative D call: TRBD2 (7 bases). With 7 bases removed from V and 1 base from J, the gap between germline ends came to 13 bases. The CDR3 consists of 14 residues. Germline V gene sequence: CDR1 SGHTS, CDR2 YDEGEE. CDR3 in amino acids: CASSGGGRTDTQYF. The DNA for the CDR3 is TGTGCCAGCTCGGGCGGGGGCCGCACAGATACGCAGTATTTT. The entire variable domain, with the rest obtained from reference TRBV5-8 and TRBJ2-3, is as follows: EAGVTQSPTHLIKTRGQQATLRCSPISGHTSVYWYQQALGLGLQFLLWYDEGEERNRGNFPPRFSGRQFPNYSSELNVNALELEDSALYLCASSGGGRTDTQYFGPGTRLTVL.

This rearrangement joins TRBV10-2 to TRBJ2-2, with D perhaps TRBD2 (6 bases). The length of the CDR3 is 15 residues. Germline lookup yields CDR1 WSHSY and CDR2 SAAADI. V was cut by 4 bases and J by 2 bases, with 11 bases left in between. CDR3 region: CASSGQRANTGELFF. The DNA for the CDR3 is TGCGCCAGCAGTGGCCAGCGGGCTAACACCGGGGAGCTGTTTTTT.

The V gene is TRBV7-2, the J gene TRBJ1-1; the match to TRBD1 covers 9 bases. The CDR3 covers 13 residues. Per the germline V gene, CDR1 is SGHTA and CDR2 is FQGNSA. With 7 bases clipped from V and 8 bases from J, the junction kept 8 bases outside the gene matches. The CDR3 bases are TGTGCCAGCAACATACAGGGGGCTGGAGAAGCTTTCTTT. It encodes CASNIQGAGEAFF.

This sequence joins TRBV15 and TRBJ1-2, with D hard to call. The CDR3 length is 15 residues. V shed 0 bases and J shed 4 bases, with 12 bases lying between them. The V gene's germline CDR1 is LNHNV and CDR2 YYDKDF (reference sequence). CDR3 nucleotide sequence: TGTGCCACCAGCAGAGACGGTGGAGAGGGCTATGGCTACACCTTC. Its protein product is CATSRDGGEGYGYTF.